These 15 T cell receptor beta chains originate from one sample sequenced in a study of vaccination and CD4 T cells after COVID-19. With the Oncomine TCR Beta short-read assay, DNA from cultured CD4+ T cells was sequenced. TCRdb recomputed calls from the PCR reads with MiXCR, one row per CDR3 protein. The sample lists roughly 16,000 distinct CDR3 sequences, roughly four fifths seen once, with approximately 9.1% in the top ten. Treatment noted: approximately 11-day PBMC culture with coronavirus spike peptide pools or control peptides (ViraFEST assay). For these TCRs, the target antigens are not known. This sample comprised CD4+ T cells from blood, cultured in vitro, obtained after SARS-CoV-2 vaccination. These receptors were obtained from a human donor who received a COVID-19 vaccine.

The V call is TRBV5-4, the J call TRBJ2-5, with 8 nucleotides matching TRBD2. This CDR3 has 14 residues. CDR1 SGHNT and CDR2 YYREEE come from the germline V gene (reference sequence). The V segment lost 2 bases and the J segment 4 bases; nucleotides outside the gene matches: 4. CDR3 sequence reads: CASSLDGGAETQYF. The CDR3 nucleotides read TGTGCCAGCAGCTTAGACGGGGGGGCAGAGACCCAGTACTTC. Variable domain in full (rest from reference TRBV5-4 and TRBJ2-5): ETGVTQSPTHLIKTRGQQVTLRCSSQSGHNTVSWYQQALGQGPQFIFQYYREEENGRGNFPPRFSGLQFPNYSSELNVNALELDDSALYLCASSLDGGAETQYFGPGTRLLVL.

The chain has TRBV20-1 and TRBJ2-2; the D gene is possibly TRBD2 (7 bases). V lost 6 bases and J 1 base, leaving 18 bases between the germline ends. CDR1 and CDR2 from the germline V gene are DFQATT and SNEGSKA (reference sequence). CDR3 length: 16 residues. CDR3 DNA sequence: TGCAGTGCCAGGAGGGGGGGCCGACTGAACACCGGGGAGCTGTTTTTT. Amino acids: CSARRGGRLNTGELFF.

The chain carries TRBV2 and TRBJ2-7; D not certain. CDR1 is SNHLY, CDR2 FYNNEI, per germline. V was pared by 3 bases and J by 1 base, with 13 bases between. This CDR3 has 15 residues. CDR3 bases: TGTGCCAGCAGTGATCTCACGGGTAGTTCCTACGAGCAGTACTTC. Its protein is CASSDLTGSSYEQYF. Looking up the rest from reference TRBV2 and TRBJ2-7 gives the full variable domain: EPEVTQTPSHQVTQMGQEVILRCVPISNHLYFYWYRQILGQKVEFLVSFYNNEISEKSEIFDDQFSVERPDGSNFTLKIRSTKLEDSAMYFCASSDLTGSSYEQYFGPGTRLTVT.

The chain combines TRBV7-2 with TRBJ2-7; D might be TRBD2 (5 bases). The CDR3 is made up of 14 amino acids. Trimming took off 4 bases at V and 1 base at J, with 11 bases between the two ends. From germline, CDR1 is SGHTA and CDR2 FQGNSA. CDR3 residues: CASSYTGNSYEQYF. The CDR3 DNA reads TGTGCCAGCAGCTATACCGGGAATTCCTACGAGCAGTACTTC. Filled out from reference TRBV7-2 and TRBJ2-7, the complete variable domain reads GAGVSQSPSNKVTEKGKDVELRCDPISGHTALYWYRQSLGQGLEFLIYFQGNSAPDKSGLPSDRFSAERTGGSVSTLTIQRTQQEDSAVYLCASSYTGNSYEQYFGPGTRLTVT.

The gene calls are TRBV19 and TRBJ2-2, with a possible D match to TRBD1 (6 bases). The CDR3 has 15 amino acids. CDR1 and CDR2 from the germline V gene are LNHDA and SQIVND (reference sequence). V lost 5 bases and J 6 bases, leaving 16 bases between the germline ends. The CDR3 region is CASSLRQATAGELFF. For the CDR3, the DNA is TGTGCCAGTAGTCTCCGACAGGCGACGGCCGGGGAGCTGTTTTTT.

The chain joins TRBV24-1 to TRBJ1-2, with D unclear. Per germline, CDR1 KGHDR and CDR2 SFDVKD. This CDR3 is 13 amino acids long. Trimming took 6 bases from V and 4 from J, leaving 11 bases between them. Written as DNA, the CDR3 is TGTGCCACCAGTAAAGGTCCCGGCTATGGCTACACCTTC. Residues: CATSKGPGYGYTF.

This clonotype was recorded only once. The chain carries TRBV30 and TRBJ1-2; 8 bases are a match to TRBD1. The CDR3 has 15 residues. Trimming cost V 4 bases and J 6 bases; bases outside gene matches: 13. Germline V gives CDR1 GTSNPN, CDR2 SVGIG (reference sequence). DNA for the CDR3: TGTGCCTGGAACCGTCGGACAGGGAGTATGGATGGCTACACCTTC. This translates into CAWNRRTGSMDGYTF.

The chain combines TRBV5-6 with TRBJ2-5; D remains ambiguous. The CDR3 loop spans 15 amino acids. Germline CDR1 reads SGHDT; CDR2 reads YYEEEE. V shed 3 bases and J shed 5 bases, with 17 bases lying between them. The CDR3 region is CASSSPGRIGETQYF. In DNA form, the CDR3 reads TGTGCCAGCAGCTCGCCGGGTAGGATAGGCGAGACCCAGTACTTC.

The chain recombines TRBV29-1 with TRBJ1-1; TRBD1 matches 7 bases. Germline CDR1 SQVTM, CDR2 ANQGSEA. The V and J ends lost 7 bases and 0 bases, in that order; junction bases with no gene match: 5. CDR3 length equals 13 residues. As DNA, the CDR3 is TGCAGCGCCGGGGGGACAGTGAACACTGAAGCTTTCTTT. Translating gives CSAGGTVNTEAFF.

J is TRBJ2-5 and V is TRBV10-1; the match to TRBD2 covers 15 bases. Looked up from germline, CDR1 is WNHNN and CDR2 is SYGVQD (reference sequence). V gave up 3 bases and J gave up 3 bases; unmatched junction bases: 5. The CDR3 spans 17 residues. CDR3 in DNA: TGCGCCAGCAGTGATTCCGGGACTAGCGGGGGGAAAGAGACCCAGTACTTC. This gives the protein CASSDSGTSGGKETQYF.

The rearrangement uses TRBV30 and TRBJ1-2; no clear D gene. Germline CDR1 reads GTSNPN; CDR2 reads SVGIG (reference sequence). Deletions cut 2 bases from V and 4 bases from J, with 8 bases between. The CDR3 spans 12 residues. Written as DNA, the CDR3 is TGTGCCTGGAGTCCTGACGGCTATGGCTACACCTTC. Residues: CAWSPDGYGYTF.

The gene calls are TRBV12-3 or TRBV12-4 and TRBJ2-1; 9 positions match TRBD2. V lost 6 bases, J lost 2 bases, and 5 bases stayed unmatched. This CDR3 has 15 residues. The CDR3 region is CASSPSGGTYNEQFF. The CDR3 DNA reads as TGTGCCAGCAGCCCCAGCGGGGGGACCTACAATGAGCAGTTCTTC.

The J gene is TRBJ2-5, the V gene TRBV24-1, with TRBD2 matching 15 bases. The junction had 8 bases not matched to a gene; V was cut back by 5 bases and J by 5 bases. Germline assignment: CDR1 KGHDR and CDR2 SFDVKD. The CDR3 runs to 17 residues. The CDR3 spells CATSAWTSGGDRETQYF. The CDR3 bases are TGTGCCACCAGTGCCTGGACTAGCGGGGGGGATAGGGAGACCCAGTACTTC.

The genes are TRBV7-8 and TRBJ2-7; TRBD2 matches at 11 bases. CDR1 and CDR2 (germline): SGHVS, FQNEAQ. The J segment lost 3 bases and the V segment lost 4 bases, leaving 5 bases of the junction unmatched. The CDR3 covers 15 residues. The CDR3, as DNA: TGTGCCAGCAGCTCCGGGACTAGCGGCTACTACGAGCAGTACTTC. This encodes CASSSGTSGYYEQYF.

The chain has TRBV20-1 and TRBJ2-5; 9 bases are shared with TRBD2. CDR3 length equals 16 residues. CDR1 is DFQATT, CDR2 SNEGSKA, per germline (reference sequence). The trim removed 3 bases at V and 2 bases at J, leaving 10 bases unmatched. CDR3 amino acids: CSASDIAGEIQETQYF. CDR3 DNA sequence: TGCAGTGCTAGTGATATAGCGGGGGAGATACAAGAGACCCAGTACTTC.